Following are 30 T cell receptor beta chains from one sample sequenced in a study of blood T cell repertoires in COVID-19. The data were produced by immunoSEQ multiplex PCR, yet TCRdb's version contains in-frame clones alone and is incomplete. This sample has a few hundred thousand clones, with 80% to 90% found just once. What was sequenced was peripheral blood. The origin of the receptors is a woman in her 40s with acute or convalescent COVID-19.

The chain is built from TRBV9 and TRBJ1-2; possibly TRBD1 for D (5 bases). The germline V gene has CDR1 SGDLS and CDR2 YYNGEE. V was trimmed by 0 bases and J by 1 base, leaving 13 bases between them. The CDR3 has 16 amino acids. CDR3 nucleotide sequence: TGTGCCAGCAGCGTAGCGCTGGGGCACTATAACTATGGCTACACCTTC. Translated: CASSVALGHYNYGYTF.

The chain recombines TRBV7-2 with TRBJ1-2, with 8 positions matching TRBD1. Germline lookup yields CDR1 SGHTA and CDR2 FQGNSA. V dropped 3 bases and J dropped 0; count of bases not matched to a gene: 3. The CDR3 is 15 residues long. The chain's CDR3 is CASSFTGGPNYGYTF. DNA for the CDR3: TGTGCCAGCAGCTTCACAGGGGGTCCTAACTATGGCTACACCTTC. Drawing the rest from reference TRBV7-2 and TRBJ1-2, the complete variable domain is GAGVSQSPSNKVTEKGKDVELRCDPISGHTALYWYRQSLGQGLEFLIYFQGNSAPDKSGLPSDRFSAERTGGSVSTLTIQRTQQEDSAVYLCASSFTGGPNYGYTFGSGTRLTVV.

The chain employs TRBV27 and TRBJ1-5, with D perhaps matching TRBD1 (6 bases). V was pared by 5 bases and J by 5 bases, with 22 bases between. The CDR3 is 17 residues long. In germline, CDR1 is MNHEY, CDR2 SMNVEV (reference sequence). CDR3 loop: CASSPTGAGRGDQPQHF. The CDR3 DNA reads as TGTGCCAGCAGTCCGACCGGGGCCGGCAGGGGCGATCAGCCCCAGCATTTT.

The CDR3 reads CASSSGLAGAGEQFF. The CDR3 DNA follows: TGTGCCAGCAGCTCGGGACTAGCGGGGGCGGGGGAGCAGTTCTTC. This chain links TRBV11-2 with TRBJ2-1; TRBD2 aligns across 14 bases. Germline loops: CDR1 SGHAT, CDR2 FQNNGV. The CDR3 loop spans 15 amino acids. V shed 4 bases, J shed 10 bases, and the junction held 6 bases outside the gene matches. Full variable domain (outside the CDR3, taken from reference TRBV11-2 and TRBJ2-1): EAGVAQSPRYKIIEKRQSVAFWCNPISGHATLYWYQQILGQGPKLLIQFQNNGVVDDSQLPKDRFSAERLKGVDSTLKIQPAKLEDSAVYLCASSSGLAGAGEQFFGPGTRLTVL.

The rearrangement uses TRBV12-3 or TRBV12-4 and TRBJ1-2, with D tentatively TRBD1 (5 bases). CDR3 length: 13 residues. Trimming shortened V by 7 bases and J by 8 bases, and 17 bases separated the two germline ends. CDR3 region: CASTQGPGVGYTF. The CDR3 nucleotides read TGTGCCAGCACACAAGGGCCGGGGGTCGGCTACACCTTC.

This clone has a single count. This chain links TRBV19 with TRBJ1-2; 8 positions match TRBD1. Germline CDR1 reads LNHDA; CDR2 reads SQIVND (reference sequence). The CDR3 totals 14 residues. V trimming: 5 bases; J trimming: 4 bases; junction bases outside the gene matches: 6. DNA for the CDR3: TGTGCCAGTAGTCGAGGACAGGGATTCTATGGCTACACCTTC. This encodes CASSRGQGFYGYTF. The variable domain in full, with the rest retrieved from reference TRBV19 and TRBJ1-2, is DGGITQSPKYLFRKEGQNVTLSCEQNLNHDAMYWYRQDPGQGLRLIYYSQIVNDFQKGDIAEGYSVSREKKESFPLTVTSAQKNPTAFYLCASSRGQGFYGYTFGSGTRLTVV.

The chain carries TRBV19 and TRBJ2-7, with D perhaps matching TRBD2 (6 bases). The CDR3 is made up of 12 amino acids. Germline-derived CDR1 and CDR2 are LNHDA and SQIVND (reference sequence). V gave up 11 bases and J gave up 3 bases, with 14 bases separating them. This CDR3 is CAGSRGGYEQYV. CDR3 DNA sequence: TGTGCCGGCTCTCGGGGAGGCTACGAGCAGTACGTC.

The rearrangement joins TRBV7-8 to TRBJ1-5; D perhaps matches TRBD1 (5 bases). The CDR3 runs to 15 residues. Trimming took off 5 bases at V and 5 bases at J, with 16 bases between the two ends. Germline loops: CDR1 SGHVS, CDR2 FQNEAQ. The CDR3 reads CASSTGGASYQPQHF. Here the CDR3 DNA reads TGTGCCAGCAGCACCGGCGGGGCGAGCTATCAGCCCCAGCATTTT.

CDR3 in amino acids: CASSTSGGRVYNEQFF. In DNA form, the CDR3 reads TGTGCCAGTAGTACCAGCGGGGGACGGGTCTACAATGAGCAGTTCTTC. V usage is TRBV19 and J usage is TRBJ2-1, with 8 bases lining up with TRBD2. This CDR3 is 16 amino acids long. The germline V gene encodes CDR1 LNHDA and CDR2 SQIVND (reference sequence). Trimming removed 4 bases from V and 3 bases from J; junction bases left unmatched: 8.

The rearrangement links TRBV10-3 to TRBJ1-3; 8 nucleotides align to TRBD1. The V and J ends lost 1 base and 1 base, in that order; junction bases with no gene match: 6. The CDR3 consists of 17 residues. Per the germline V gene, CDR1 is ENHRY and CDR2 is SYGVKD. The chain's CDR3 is CAISELSQGASGNTIYF. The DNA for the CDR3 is TGTGCCATCAGTGAGTTATCCCAGGGGGCATCTGGAAACACCATATATTTT.

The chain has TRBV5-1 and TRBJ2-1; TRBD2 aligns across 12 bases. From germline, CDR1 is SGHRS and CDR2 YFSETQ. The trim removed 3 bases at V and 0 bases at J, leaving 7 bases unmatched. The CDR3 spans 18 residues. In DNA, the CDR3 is TGCGCCAGCAGCTCTCCACTAGCGGGGGGTAGCTCCTACAATGAGCAGTTCTTC. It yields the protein CASSSPLAGGSSYNEQFF.

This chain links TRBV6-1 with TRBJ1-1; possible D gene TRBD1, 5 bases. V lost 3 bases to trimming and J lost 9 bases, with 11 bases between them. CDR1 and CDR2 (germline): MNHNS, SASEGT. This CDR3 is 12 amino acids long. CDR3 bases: TGTGCCAGCAGTGACAGGCCAGGGAAAGCTTTCTTT. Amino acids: CASSDRPGKAFF.

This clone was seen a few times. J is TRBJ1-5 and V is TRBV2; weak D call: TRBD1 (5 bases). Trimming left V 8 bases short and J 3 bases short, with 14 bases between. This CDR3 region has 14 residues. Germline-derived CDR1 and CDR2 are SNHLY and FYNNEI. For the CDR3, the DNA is TGTGCCAGCGGCCCGGGGGACTTCAATCAGCCCCAGCATTTT. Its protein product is CASGPGDFNQPQHF.

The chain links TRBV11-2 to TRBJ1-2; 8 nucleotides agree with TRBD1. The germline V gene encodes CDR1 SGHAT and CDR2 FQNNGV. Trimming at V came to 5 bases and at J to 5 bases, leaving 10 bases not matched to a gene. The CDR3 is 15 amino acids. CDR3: CASSQAAGGGYGYTF. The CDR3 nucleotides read TGTGCCAGCAGCCAGGCGGCAGGGGGCGGTTATGGCTACACCTTC.

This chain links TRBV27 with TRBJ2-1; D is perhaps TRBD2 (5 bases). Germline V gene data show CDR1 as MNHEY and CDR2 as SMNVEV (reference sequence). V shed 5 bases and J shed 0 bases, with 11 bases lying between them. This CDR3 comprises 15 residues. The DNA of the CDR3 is TGTGCCAGCAGTCGCACTAGACGCTCCTACAATGAGCAGTTCTTC. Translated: CASSRTRRSYNEQFF.

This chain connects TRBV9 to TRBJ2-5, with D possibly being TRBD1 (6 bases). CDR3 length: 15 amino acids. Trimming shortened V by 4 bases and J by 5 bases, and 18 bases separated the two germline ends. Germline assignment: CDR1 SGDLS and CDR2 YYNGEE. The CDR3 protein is CASSSPRGVGETQYF. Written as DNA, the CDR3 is TGTGCCAGCAGCTCCCCCAGGGGAGTGGGGGAGACCCAGTACTTC. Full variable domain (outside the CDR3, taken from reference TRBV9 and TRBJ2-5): DSGVTQTPKHLITATGQRVTLRCSPRSGDLSVYWYQQSLDQGLQFLIQYYNGEERAKGNILERFSAQQFPDLHSELNLSSLELGDSALYFCASSSPRGVGETQYFGPGTRLLVL.

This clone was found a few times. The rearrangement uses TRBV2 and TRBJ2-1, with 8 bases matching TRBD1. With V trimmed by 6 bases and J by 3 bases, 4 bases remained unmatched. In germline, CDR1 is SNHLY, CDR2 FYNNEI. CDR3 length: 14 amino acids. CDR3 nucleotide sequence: TGTGCCAGCAGGGACAGGGCCTACTACAATGAGCAGTTCTTC. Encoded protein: CASRDRAYYNEQFF.

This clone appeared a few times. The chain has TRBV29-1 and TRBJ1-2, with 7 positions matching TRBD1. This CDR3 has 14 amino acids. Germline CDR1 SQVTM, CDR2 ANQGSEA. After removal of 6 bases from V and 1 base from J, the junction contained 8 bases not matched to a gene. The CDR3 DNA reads TGCAGCGTCCAAGGTGGGACAGTTAACTATGGCTACACCTTC. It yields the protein CSVQGGTVNYGYTF.

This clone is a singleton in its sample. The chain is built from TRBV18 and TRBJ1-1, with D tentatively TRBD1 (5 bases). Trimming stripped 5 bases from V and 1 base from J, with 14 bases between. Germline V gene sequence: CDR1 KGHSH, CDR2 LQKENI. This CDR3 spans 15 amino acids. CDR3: CASSGWQGQNTEAFF. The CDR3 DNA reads TGTGCCAGCTCAGGGTGGCAGGGCCAGAACACTGAAGCTTTCTTT. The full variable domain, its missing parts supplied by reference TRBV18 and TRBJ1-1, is NAGVMQNPRHLVRRRGQEARLRCSPMKGHSHVYWYRQLPEEGLKFMVYLQKENIIDESGMPKERFSAEFPKEGPSILRIQQVVRGDSAAYFCASSGWQGQNTEAFFGQGTRLTVV.

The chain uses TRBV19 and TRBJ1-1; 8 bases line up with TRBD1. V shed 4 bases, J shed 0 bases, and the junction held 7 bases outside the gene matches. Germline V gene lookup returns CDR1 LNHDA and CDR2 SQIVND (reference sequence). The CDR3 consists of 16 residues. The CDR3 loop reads CASSTDRAYMNTEAFF. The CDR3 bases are TGTGCCAGTAGTACGGACAGGGCGTATATGAACACTGAAGCTTTCTTT.

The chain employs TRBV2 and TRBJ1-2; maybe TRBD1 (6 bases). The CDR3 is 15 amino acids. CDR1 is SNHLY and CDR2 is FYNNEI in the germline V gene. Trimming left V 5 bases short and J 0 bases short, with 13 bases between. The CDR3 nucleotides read TGTGCCAGCAGTCACCGGACAGCCACTAACTATGGCTACACCTTC. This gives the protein CASSHRTATNYGYTF.

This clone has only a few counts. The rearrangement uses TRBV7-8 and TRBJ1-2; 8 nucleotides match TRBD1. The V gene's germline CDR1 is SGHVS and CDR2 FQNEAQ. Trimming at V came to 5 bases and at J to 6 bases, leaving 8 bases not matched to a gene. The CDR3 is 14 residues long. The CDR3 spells CASSPGTGLDGYTF. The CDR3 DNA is TGTGCCAGCAGCCCCGGGACAGGCCTCGATGGCTACACCTTC.

The CDR3 nucleotides are TGTGCCAGCAGCCGGCTGACATTGATTAATGAAAAACTGTTTTTT. Translating it yields CASSRLTLINEKLFF. This sequence joins TRBV4-2 and TRBJ1-4, with D hard to call. The CDR3 has 15 amino acids. V dropped 4 bases and J dropped 4 bases, with 13 bases sitting between them. The germline V gene has CDR1 LGHNA and CDR2 YNFKEQ.

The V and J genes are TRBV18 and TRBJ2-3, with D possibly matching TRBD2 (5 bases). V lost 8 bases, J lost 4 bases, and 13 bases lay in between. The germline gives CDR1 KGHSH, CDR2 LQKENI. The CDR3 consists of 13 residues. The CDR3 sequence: CASGRGRADTQYF. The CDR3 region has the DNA TGTGCCAGCGGTCGGGGAAGAGCAGATACGCAGTATTTT.

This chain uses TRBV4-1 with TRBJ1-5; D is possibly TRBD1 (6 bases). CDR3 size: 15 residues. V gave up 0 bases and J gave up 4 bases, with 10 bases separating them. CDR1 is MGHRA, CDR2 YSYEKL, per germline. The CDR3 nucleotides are TGCGCCAGCAGCCAAGATCGGACAGCTAATCAGCCCCAGCATTTT. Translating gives CASSQDRTANQPQHF.

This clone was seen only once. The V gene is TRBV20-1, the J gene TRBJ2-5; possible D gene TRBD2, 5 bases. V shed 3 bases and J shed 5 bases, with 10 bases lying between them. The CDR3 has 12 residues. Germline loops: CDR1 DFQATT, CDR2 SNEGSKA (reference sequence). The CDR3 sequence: CSASRRAETQYF. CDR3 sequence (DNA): TGCAGTGCTAGTCGGCGGGCGGAGACCCAGTACTTC.

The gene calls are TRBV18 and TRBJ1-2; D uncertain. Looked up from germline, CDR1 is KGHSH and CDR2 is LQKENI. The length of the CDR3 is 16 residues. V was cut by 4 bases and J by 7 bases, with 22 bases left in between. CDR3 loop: CASSRPQSGWSGGYTF. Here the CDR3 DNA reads TGTGCCAGCTCACGACCCCAGTCGGGTTGGAGTGGTGGCTACACCTTC.

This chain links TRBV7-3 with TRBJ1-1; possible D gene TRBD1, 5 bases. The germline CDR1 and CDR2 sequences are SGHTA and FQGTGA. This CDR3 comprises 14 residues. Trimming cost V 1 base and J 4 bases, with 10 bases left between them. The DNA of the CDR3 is TGTGCCAGCAGCTTAAATTCCGGGGGCACTGAAGCTTTCTTT. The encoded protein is CASSLNSGGTEAFF.

The CDR3 nucleotides read TGTGCCACCAAGAAAGCACCAACGAACACCGGGGAGCTGTTTTTT. Translating gives CATKKAPTNTGELFF. The chain recombines TRBV2 with TRBJ2-2; D is unclear. The CDR3 length is 15 residues. V was shortened by 10 bases and J by 0 bases, with 15 bases between the two germline ends. CDR1 is SNHLY, CDR2 FYNNEI, per germline.

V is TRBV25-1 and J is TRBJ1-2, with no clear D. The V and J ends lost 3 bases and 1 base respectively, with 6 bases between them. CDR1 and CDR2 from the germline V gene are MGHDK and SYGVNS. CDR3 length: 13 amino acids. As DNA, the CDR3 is TGTGCCAGCAGTGACGAGGTTAACTATGGCTACACCTTC. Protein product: CASSDEVNYGYTF.